Listed here are 31 T cell receptor beta chains from one sample, sequenced in a study of cytomegalovirus exposure and HLA in healthy donors. PCR was performed using 60 Vbeta and 13 Jbeta primers. Clones were sequenced by immunoSEQ multiplex PCR, and TCRdb holds only the in-frame ones, with some missing. The sample contains about 100,000 clones, 75% of which appear only once. Specimen: PBMCs. All receptors derive from a male donor in good health and CMV-seropositive.

The gene calls are TRBV29-1 and TRBJ1-4; TRBD1 is a possible D gene (6 bases). Trimming took 8 bases from V and 7 from J, leaving 11 bases between them. The germline CDR1 and CDR2 sequences are SQVTM and ANQGSEA. The CDR3 consists of 11 residues. CDR3 in DNA: TGCAGCTGTGGGGGCGGTGAAAAACTGTTTTTT. It codes for CSCGGGEKLFF.

This chain joins TRBV5-8 and TRBJ2-7; D is possibly TRBD2 (5 bases). V was clipped by 1 base and J by 3 bases, with 14 bases between them. The germline gives CDR1 SGHTS, CDR2 YDEGEE. This CDR3 is built from 15 residues. The CDR3 protein is CASSLSRGLIYEQYF. The CDR3 DNA sequence: TGTGCCAGCAGCTTGTCCCGGGGTTTAATCTACGAGCAGTACTTC.

This clone occurred once. The rearrangement joins TRBV11-2 to TRBJ1-2; TRBD1 matches at 11 bases. The CDR3 is 14 amino acids. Trimming removed 6 bases from V and 4 bases from J; junction bases left unmatched: 4. Germline CDR1 SGHAT, CDR2 FQNNGV. CDR3 in amino acids: CASSGTGGLYGYTF. For the CDR3, the DNA is TGTGCCAGCAGTGGGACAGGGGGGCTCTATGGCTACACCTTC.

The genes are TRBV12-5 and TRBJ1-1; D might be TRBD1 (5 bases). V lost 0 bases and J lost 7, with 15 bases in between. The CDR3 sequence is 15 residues long. CDR1 and CDR2 from the germline V gene are LGHNT and FRNRAP. CDR3 DNA sequence: TGTGCTAGTGGTTTGGTACTTTCGGGGGATCGTGAAGCTTTCTTT. It codes for CASGLVLSGDREAFF.

This sequence joins TRBV7-8 and TRBJ2-1, with TRBD1 matching over 7 bases. V lost 3 bases and J lost 5; bases outside the gene matches: 1. The CDR3 spans 13 residues. Germline lookup yields CDR1 SGHVS and CDR2 FQNEAQ. The CDR3 sequence is CASSLGQHNEQFF. CDR3 in DNA: TGTGCCAGCAGCTTGGGACAGCACAATGAGCAGTTCTTC.

The chain links TRBV4-2 to TRBJ2-2, with D possibly TRBD1 on 5 matching bases. Trimming removed 0 bases from V and 3 bases from J, with 11 bases in between. There are 16 residues in the CDR3. The germline CDR1 and CDR2 sequences are LGHNA and YNFKEQ. For the CDR3, the DNA is TGTGCCAGCAGCCAAGATCTGGGGCTTTACACCGGGGAGCTGTTTTTT. Translated, it gives CASSQDLGLYTGELFF.

This clone was found once. The CDR3 loop reads CASSATRSSGNTIYF. The CDR3 DNA reads TGTGCCAGCAGCGCGACACGCTCCTCTGGAAACACCATATATTTT. The chain combines TRBV9 with TRBJ1-3; no definite D call. The CDR3 consists of 15 residues. The germline gives CDR1 SGDLS, CDR2 YYNGEE. Trimming removed 3 bases at V and 0 bases at J, with 10 bases between. The full variable domain, rest sourced from reference TRBV9 and TRBJ1-3, is DSGVTQTPKHLITATGQRVTLRCSPRSGDLSVYWYQQSLDQGLQFLIQYYNGEERAKGNILERFSAQQFPDLHSELNLSSLELGDSALYFCASSATRSSGNTIYFGEGSWLTVV.

This chain uses TRBV2 with TRBJ1-1; D is possibly TRBD1 (5 bases). The CDR3 sequence is 12 residues long. In germline, CDR1 is SNHLY, CDR2 FYNNEI. V lost 4 bases to trimming and J lost 3 bases, with 6 bases between them. DNA of the CDR3: TGTGCCAGCAGTGTACAGGACACTGAAGCTTTCTTT. It is translated as CASSVQDTEAFF. Looking up the rest from reference TRBV2 and TRBJ1-1 gives the full variable domain: EPEVTQTPSHQVTQMGQEVILRCVPISNHLYFYWYRQILGQKVEFLVSFYNNEISEKSEIFDDQFSVERPDGSNFTLKIRSTKLEDSAMYFCASSVQDTEAFFGQGTRLTVV.

The chain couples TRBV6-7 to TRBJ1-4; D is perhaps TRBD1 (5 bases). TRBV6-7 is reported as an ORF; its role is uncertain. V was pared by 5 bases and J by 4 bases, with 11 bases between. CDR3 size: 14 residues. CDR3 loop: CASSETVFNEKLFF. The CDR3 nucleotides read TGTGCCAGCAGTGAGACAGTATTTAATGAAAAACTGTTTTTT.

This clone was found once. This sequence joins TRBV7-2 and TRBJ1-5; D gene ambiguous. Germline V CDR1 and CDR2: SGHTA, FQGNSA. This CDR3 spans 13 amino acids. Between the trimmed V and J ends, which lost 5 bases and 6 bases, there was a span of 11 bases. The CDR3 protein is CASSLQSGQPQHF. CDR3 in DNA: TGTGCCAGCAGCCTGCAGTCGGGTCAGCCCCAGCATTTT.

The gene calls are TRBV10-2 and TRBJ2-1; D is possibly TRBD1 (8 bases). Germline values: CDR1 WSHSY, CDR2 SAAADI. The V and J ends lost 6 bases and 8 bases respectively, with 14 bases between them. CDR3 length: 13 amino acids. The CDR3 protein is CASRGQGGDEQFF. In nucleotides, the CDR3 is TGCGCCAGCAGAGGACAGGGAGGGGATGAGCAGTTCTTC.

This rearrangement joins TRBV5-6 to TRBJ1-2, with D unresolved. The V end lost 3 bases, the J end lost 6 bases, and 21 bases lay between the germline ends. This CDR3 region has 16 residues. Germline V lookup: CDR1 SGHDT, CDR2 YYEEEE. DNA of the CDR3: TGTGCCAGCAGCTCTTACTTTGTGGGAGCGGCAGATGGCTACACCTTC. Protein product: CASSSYFVGAADGYTF.

The gene calls are TRBV19 and TRBJ1-1, with TRBD1 identical over 7 bases. Germline CDR1 and CDR2: LNHDA and SQIVND (reference sequence). V lost 5 bases and J lost 4; bases outside the gene matches: 7. This CDR3 has 14 residues. For the CDR3, the DNA is TGTGCCAGTAGTGTGACAGGGTCGTCCACTGAAGCTTTCTTT. As protein: CASSVTGSSTEAFF.

CDR3 residues: CASSAFPGSNEKLFF. The CDR3, as DNA: TGTGCCAGCAGCGCTTTCCCGGGGTCTAATGAAAAACTGTTTTTT. The genes are TRBV9 and TRBJ1-4; D remains ambiguous. CDR3 length: 15 amino acids. V lost 3 bases to trimming and J lost 3 bases, with 12 bases between them. Germline CDR1 reads SGDLS; CDR2 reads YYNGEE.

V gene TRBV5-1 combines with J gene TRBJ1-6; maybe TRBD1 (5 bases). The germline gives CDR1 SGHRS, CDR2 YFSETQ. V gave up 4 bases and J gave up 7 bases, with 12 bases separating them. The CDR3 totals 14 residues. The CDR3 reads CASSVTAGNSPLHF. CDR3 DNA sequence: TGCGCCAGCAGCGTGACAGCCGGGAATTCACCCCTCCACTTT.

The CDR3 spells CASSENEGSGGYTF. The CDR3 DNA follows: TGTGCCAGCAGTGAAAACGAGGGCTCGGGCGGCTACACCTTC. The chain employs TRBV6-1 and TRBJ1-2; D not resolved. CDR3 size: 14 residues. The ends were cut back, 2 bases at V and 8 bases at J, with 15 bases in the middle. Germline V gene data show CDR1 as MNHNS and CDR2 as SASEGT.

This clone was picked up a small number of times. This chain uses TRBV19 with TRBJ1-5; no definite D call. With 5 bases removed from V and 3 bases from J, the gap between germline ends came to 8 bases. Germline V gene lookup returns CDR1 LNHDA and CDR2 SQIVND (reference sequence). The CDR3 spans 13 residues. CDR3 sequence: CASSPGDNQPQHF. In DNA, the CDR3 is TGTGCCAGTAGTCCCGGAGACAATCAGCCCCAGCATTTT.

This rearrangement joins TRBV5-8 to TRBJ2-3, with 7 bases that match TRBD1. The CDR3 is made up of 16 amino acids. V was clipped by 4 bases and J by 4 bases; unmatched bases: 12. The germline V gene encodes CDR1 SGHTS and CDR2 YDEGEE. The CDR3 reads CASSQSLGTASDTQYF. The CDR3 DNA follows: TGTGCCAGCAGCCAGAGCCTAGGGACAGCTTCAGATACGCAGTATTTT. Based on the CDR3 plus reference TRBV5-8 and TRBJ2-3, the full variable domain is EAGVTQSPTHLIKTRGQQATLRCSPISGHTSVYWYQQALGLGLQFLLWYDEGEERNRGNFPPRFSGRQFPNYSSELNVNALELEDSALYLCASSQSLGTASDTQYFGPGTRLTVL.

The chain links TRBV18 to TRBJ1-1; possible D gene TRBD1, 5 bases. Trimming took off 3 bases at V and 1 base at J, with 9 bases between the two ends. This CDR3 comprises 14 residues. The germline V gene has CDR1 KGHSH and CDR2 LQKENI. CDR3 sequence: CASSPRGTNTEAFF. Written as DNA, the CDR3 is TGTGCCAGCTCACCCCGGGGGACGAACACTGAAGCTTTCTTT.

This clone was picked up a small number of times. CDR3 sequence reads: CARRDRDHSYEQYF. In nucleotides, the CDR3 is TGTGCCAGAAGAGACAGGGACCACTCCTACGAGCAGTACTTC. The chain has TRBV7-6 and TRBJ2-7; TRBD1 agrees at 7 bases. V dropped 9 bases and J dropped 0; count of bases not matched to a gene: 8. Germline V lookup: CDR1 SGHVS, CDR2 FNYEAQ. This CDR3 contains 14 residues. Complete variable domain (other parts from reference TRBV7-6 and TRBJ2-7): GAGVSQSPRYKVTKRGQDVALRCDPISGHVSLYWYRQALGQGPEFLTYFNYEAQQDKSGLPNDRFSAERPEGSISTLTIQRTEQRDSAMYRCARRDRDHSYEQYFGPGTRLTVT.

The chain joins TRBV7-9 to TRBJ1-2; TRBD1 aligns across 9 bases. Trimming removed 5 bases from V and 3 bases from J; junction bases left unmatched: 7. This CDR3 contains 15 residues. CDR1 is SEHNR, CDR2 FQNEAQ, per germline (reference sequence). CDR3 sequence (DNA): TGTGCCAGCAGCGCACAGGGGGCTTTTGACTATGGCTACACCTTC. It translates to CASSAQGAFDYGYTF.

The rearrangement joins TRBV30 to TRBJ1-6; no clear D. The CDR3 sequence is 15 residues long. The germline V gene has CDR1 GTSNPN and CDR2 SVGIG (reference sequence). Trimming cost V 4 bases and J 0 bases, with 10 bases left between them. The DNA of the CDR3 is TGTGCCTGGACCCTCCAGGTCTCCTATAATTCACCCCTCCACTTT. It codes for CAWTLQVSYNSPLHF.

In this sample, this clone turned up a few times. The rearrangement links TRBV4-3 to TRBJ1-1; possibly TRBD1 for D (5 bases). Per the germline V gene, CDR1 is LGHNA and CDR2 is YSLEER. With 0 bases removed from V and 1 base from J, the gap between germline ends came to 15 bases. CDR3 length equals 17 residues. The CDR3 reads CASSQDGAGRGNTEAFF. CDR3 DNA: TGCGCCAGCAGCCAAGATGGGGCAGGGCGAGGGAACACTGAAGCTTTCTTT.

The genes are TRBV30 and TRBJ2-5; possible D gene TRBD1, 6 bases. With 3 bases removed from V and 4 bases from J, the gap between germline ends came to 12 bases. This CDR3 is built from 13 residues. The germline CDR1 and CDR2 sequences are GTSNPN and SVGIG (reference sequence). In DNA form, the CDR3 reads TGTGCCTGGAGGAGGGGGTCGGGAGAGACCCAGTACTTC. It is translated as CAWRRGSGETQYF. Drawing the rest from reference TRBV30 and TRBJ2-5, the complete variable domain is SQTIHQWPATLVQPVGSPLSLECTVEGTSNPNLYWYRQAAGRGLQLLFYSVGIGQISSEVPQNLSASRPQDRQFILSSKKLLLSDSGFYLCAWRRGSGETQYFGPGTRLLVL.

The CDR3 nucleotides read TGTGCCAGCAGTTCCGGGACAGGTGATATAAATGAGCAGTTCTTC. Its translation: CASSSGTGDINEQFF. The gene calls are TRBV28 and TRBJ2-1, with 8 bases lining up with TRBD1. CDR3 length: 15 residues. J was trimmed by 7 bases and V by 4 bases; bases with no gene match: 9. Germline values: CDR1 MDHEN, CDR2 SYDVKM.

A note on this clone: The CDR3 end shows no conserved phenylalanine or tryptophan, and so a read error is likely. This rearrangement joins TRBV27 to TRBJ1-1; perhaps TRBD1 as D (6 bases). There are 15 residues in the CDR3. Germline assignment: CDR1 MNHEY and CDR2 SMNVEV (reference sequence). Trimming left V 6 bases short and J 1 base short, with 15 bases between. The CDR3 region has the DNA TGTGCCAGCAGCAGGGACCCACAGGGGAACACTGAAGCTTTCGTT. Encoded protein: CASSRDPQGNTEAFV.

This clone has more than one count but fewer than ten. The chain couples TRBV7-2 to TRBJ1-5, with D unclear. V gave up 1 base and J gave up 3 bases, with 7 bases separating them. CDR1 and CDR2 (germline): SGHTA, FQGNSA. The CDR3 has 14 amino acids. CDR3 loop: CASSLVGNNQPQHF. DNA for the CDR3: TGTGCCAGCAGCTTAGTGGGCAACAATCAGCCCCAGCATTTT. Using reference TRBV7-2 and TRBJ1-5 for the parts outside the CDR3, the full variable domain is GAGVSQSPSNKVTEKGKDVELRCDPISGHTALYWYRQSLGQGLEFLIYFQGNSAPDKSGLPSDRFSAERTGGSVSTLTIQRTQQEDSAVYLCASSLVGNNQPQHFGDGTRLSIL.

This chain joins TRBV10-3 and TRBJ2-3, with 9 nucleotides matching TRBD2. Per the germline V gene, CDR1 is ENHRY and CDR2 is SYGVKD. CDR3 length: 14 amino acids. The CDR3 loop is CASSLAGSTDTQYF. CDR3 bases: TGTGCTTCCTCCCTAGCGGGGAGCACAGATACGCAGTATTTT.

This chain links TRBV27 with TRBJ1-2; D uncertain. V dropped 6 bases and J dropped 3 bases, with 11 bases sitting between them. CDR3 length: 13 amino acids. Germline V lookup: CDR1 MNHEY, CDR2 SMNVEV (reference sequence). The CDR3 sequence is CASRAGSHYGYTF. CDR3 nucleotides: TGTGCCAGCAGGGCCGGGAGCCACTATGGCTACACCTTC.

The chain recombines TRBV7-9 with TRBJ2-7; D is unresolved. Germline V CDR1 and CDR2: SEHNR, FQNEAQ (reference sequence). The V gene lost 3 bases and the J gene lost 3 bases, with 15 bases spanning the gap. This CDR3 has 15 amino acids. The DNA for the CDR3 is TGTGCCAGCAGCTTGGATTATTGGAGCGTCTACGAGCAGTACTTC. Translated, it gives CASSLDYWSVYEQYF.

This chain uses TRBV11-2 with TRBJ1-1, with D unclear. Germline V CDR1 and CDR2: SGHAT, FQNNGV. V lost 5 bases to trimming and J lost 1 base, with 14 bases between them. The CDR3 is 15 amino acids. CDR3 region: CASSPGRGTNTEAFF. The CDR3 DNA is TGTGCCAGCAGCCCTGGGCGGGGTACGAACACTGAAGCTTTCTTT.